The present T cell receptor (beta chain) was sequenced within a study of monozygotic twins with inflammatory bowel disease. TCRdb re-called the 5' RACE reads and gives one entry per CDR3 protein, without DNA. The sample's table shows around 150,000 distinct CDR3 sequences. The CDR3 totals 13 residues. Germline V gene sequence: CDR1 SNHLY, CDR2 FYNNEI. This TCR derives from a human donor with ulcerative colitis or Crohn's disease, or a healthy co-twin of an affected twin (not recorded which). The chain recombines TRBV2 with TRBJ2-5. Sequenced sample: blood. This CDR3 reads CASSDKTGETQYF.